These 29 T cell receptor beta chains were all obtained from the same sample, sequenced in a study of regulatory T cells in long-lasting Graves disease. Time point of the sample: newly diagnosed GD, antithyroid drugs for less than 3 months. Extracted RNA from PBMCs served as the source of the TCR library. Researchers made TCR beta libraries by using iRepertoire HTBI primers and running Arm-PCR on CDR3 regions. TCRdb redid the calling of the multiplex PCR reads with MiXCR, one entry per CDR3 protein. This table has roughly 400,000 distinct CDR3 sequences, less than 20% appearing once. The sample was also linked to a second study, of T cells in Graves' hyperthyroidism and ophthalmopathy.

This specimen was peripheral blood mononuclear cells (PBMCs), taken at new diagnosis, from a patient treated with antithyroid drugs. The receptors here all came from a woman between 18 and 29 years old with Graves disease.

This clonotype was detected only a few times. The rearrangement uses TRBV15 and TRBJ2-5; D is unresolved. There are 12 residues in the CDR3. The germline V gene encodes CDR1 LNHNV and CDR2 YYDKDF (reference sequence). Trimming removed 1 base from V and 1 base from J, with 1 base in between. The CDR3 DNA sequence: TGTGCCACCAGCAGAGCCCAAGAGACCCAGTACTTC. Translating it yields CATSRAQETQYF.

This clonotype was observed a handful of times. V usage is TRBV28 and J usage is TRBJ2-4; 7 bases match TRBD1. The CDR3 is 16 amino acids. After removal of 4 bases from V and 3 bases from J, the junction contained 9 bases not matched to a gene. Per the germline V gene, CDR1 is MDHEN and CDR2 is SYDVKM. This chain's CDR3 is CASSSKGALGKNIQYF. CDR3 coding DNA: TGTGCCAGCAGTTCCAAGGGGGCTTTGGGCAAAAACATTCAGTACTTC.

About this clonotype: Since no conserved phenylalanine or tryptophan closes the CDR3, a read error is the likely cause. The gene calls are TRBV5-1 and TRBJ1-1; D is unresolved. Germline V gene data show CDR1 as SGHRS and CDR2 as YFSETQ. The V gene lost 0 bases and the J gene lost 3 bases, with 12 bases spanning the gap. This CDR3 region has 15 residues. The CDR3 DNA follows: TGCGCCAGCAGCTTGGGACTCCTCGTGGACACTGAAGCTTTCCTT. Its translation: CASSLGLLVDTEAFL.

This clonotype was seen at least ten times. The CDR3 nucleotides are TGTGCCAGCAGTCCGCGGACTAGTGGGAGTAGAGAGCAGTACTTC. This gives the protein CASSPRTSGSREQYF. The chain couples TRBV28 to TRBJ2-7, with 7 bases identical to TRBD2. The CDR3 has 15 residues. Germline V gives CDR1 MDHEN, CDR2 SYDVKM. The V segment lost 5 bases and the J segment 7 bases; nucleotides outside the gene matches: 14. Complete variable domain (other parts from reference TRBV28 and TRBJ2-7): DVKVTQSSRYLVKRTGEKVFLECVQDMDHENMFWYRQDPGLGLRLIYFSYDVKMKEKGDIPEGYSVSREKKERFSLILESASTNQTSMYLCASSPRTSGSREQYFGPGTRLTVT.

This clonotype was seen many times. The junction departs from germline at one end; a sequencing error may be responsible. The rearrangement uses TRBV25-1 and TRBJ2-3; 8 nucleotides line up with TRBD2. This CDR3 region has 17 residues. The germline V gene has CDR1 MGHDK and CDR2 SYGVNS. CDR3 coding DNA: TGTGCCAGCAGCGGACACGAAGCGGGAGTTCGTGCAGATACGCAGTGTTTT. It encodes CASSGHEAGVRADTQCF.

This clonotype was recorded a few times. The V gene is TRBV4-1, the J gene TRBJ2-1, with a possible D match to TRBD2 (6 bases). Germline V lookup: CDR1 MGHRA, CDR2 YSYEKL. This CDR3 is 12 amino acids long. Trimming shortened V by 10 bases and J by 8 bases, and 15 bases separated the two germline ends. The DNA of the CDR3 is TGCGCCACCCAACGCGGGGCCGATGAGCAGTTCTTC. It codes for CATQRGADEQFF.

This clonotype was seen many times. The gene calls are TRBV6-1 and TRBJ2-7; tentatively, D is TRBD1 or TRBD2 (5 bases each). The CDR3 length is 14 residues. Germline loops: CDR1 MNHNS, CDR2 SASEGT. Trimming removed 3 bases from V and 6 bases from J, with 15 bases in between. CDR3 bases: TGTGCCAGCAGTGATGTTGTGGGGGACCGCGAGCAGTACTTC. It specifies CASSDVVGDREQYF.

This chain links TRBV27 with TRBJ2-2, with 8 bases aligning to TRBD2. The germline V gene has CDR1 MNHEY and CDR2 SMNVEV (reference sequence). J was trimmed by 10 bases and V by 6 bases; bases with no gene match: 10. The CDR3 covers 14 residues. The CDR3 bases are TGTGCCAGCAGGTATTCCGGGAGGGTCCCGGAGCTGTTTTTT. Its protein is CASRYSGRVPELFF.

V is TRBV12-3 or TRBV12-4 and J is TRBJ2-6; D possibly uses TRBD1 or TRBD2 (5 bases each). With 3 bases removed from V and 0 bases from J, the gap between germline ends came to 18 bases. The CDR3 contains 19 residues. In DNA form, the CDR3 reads TGTGCCAGCAGTTTCTGGCCCGGGACGCCCCACTCTGGGGCCAACGTCCTGACTTTC. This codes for CASSFWPGTPHSGANVLTF.

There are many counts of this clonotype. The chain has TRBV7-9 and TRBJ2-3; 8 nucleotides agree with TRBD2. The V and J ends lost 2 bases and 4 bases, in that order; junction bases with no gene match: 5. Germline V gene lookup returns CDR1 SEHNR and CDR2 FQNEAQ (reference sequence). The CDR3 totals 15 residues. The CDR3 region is CASSLTGGAADTQYF. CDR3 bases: TGTGCCAGCAGCTTAACGGGAGGGGCGGCAGATACGCAGTATTTT.

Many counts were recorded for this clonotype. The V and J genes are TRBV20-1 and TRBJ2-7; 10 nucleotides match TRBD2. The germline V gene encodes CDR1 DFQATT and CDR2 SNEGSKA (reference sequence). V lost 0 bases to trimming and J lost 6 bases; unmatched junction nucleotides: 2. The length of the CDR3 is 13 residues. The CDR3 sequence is CSARDLAGVEQYF. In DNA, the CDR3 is TGCAGTGCTAGAGATCTAGCGGGAGTCGAGCAGTACTTC.

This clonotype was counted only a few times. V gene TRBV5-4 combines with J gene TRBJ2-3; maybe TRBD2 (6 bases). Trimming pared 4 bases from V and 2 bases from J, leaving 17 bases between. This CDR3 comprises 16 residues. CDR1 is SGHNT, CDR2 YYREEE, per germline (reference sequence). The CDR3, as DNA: TGTGCCAGCAGCCGGGCTACTAGCAGAACCACAGATACGCAGTATTTT. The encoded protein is CASSRATSRTTDTQYF.

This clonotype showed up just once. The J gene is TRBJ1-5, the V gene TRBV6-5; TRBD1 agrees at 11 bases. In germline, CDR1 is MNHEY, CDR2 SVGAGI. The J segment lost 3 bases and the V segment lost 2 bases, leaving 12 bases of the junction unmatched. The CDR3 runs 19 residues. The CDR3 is CASSYPWDRGNRVNQPQHF. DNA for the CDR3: TGTGCCAGCAGTTACCCCTGGGACAGGGGGAATAGGGTCAATCAGCCCCAGCATTTT.

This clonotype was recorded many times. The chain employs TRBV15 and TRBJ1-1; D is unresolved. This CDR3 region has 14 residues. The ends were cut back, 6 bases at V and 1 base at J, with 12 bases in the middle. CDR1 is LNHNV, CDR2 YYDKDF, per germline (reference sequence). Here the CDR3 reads CATSPTRGNTEAFF. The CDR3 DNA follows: TGTGCCACCAGTCCTACCCGGGGGAACACTGAAGCTTTCTTT.

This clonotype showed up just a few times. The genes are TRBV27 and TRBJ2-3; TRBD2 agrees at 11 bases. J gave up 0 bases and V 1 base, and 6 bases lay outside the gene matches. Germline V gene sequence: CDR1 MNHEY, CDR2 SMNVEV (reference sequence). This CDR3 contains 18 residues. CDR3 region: CASSLLGRLAGSTDTQYF. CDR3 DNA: TGTGCCAGCAGTTTATTAGGGAGACTAGCGGGGAGCACAGATACGCAGTATTTT.

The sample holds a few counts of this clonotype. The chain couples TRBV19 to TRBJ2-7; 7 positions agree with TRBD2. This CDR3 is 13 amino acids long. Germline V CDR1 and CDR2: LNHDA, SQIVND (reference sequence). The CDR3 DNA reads TGTGCAGTACGTGGGCGGGAGATCTACGAGCAGTACTTC. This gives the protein CAVRGREIYEQYF.

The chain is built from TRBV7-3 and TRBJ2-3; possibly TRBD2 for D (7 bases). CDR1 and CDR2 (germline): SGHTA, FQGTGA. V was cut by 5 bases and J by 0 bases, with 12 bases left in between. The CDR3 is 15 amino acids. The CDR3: CASSVQGGSTDTQYF. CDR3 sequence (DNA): TGTGCCAGCAGCGTACAGGGAGGGAGCACAGATACGCAGTATTTT.

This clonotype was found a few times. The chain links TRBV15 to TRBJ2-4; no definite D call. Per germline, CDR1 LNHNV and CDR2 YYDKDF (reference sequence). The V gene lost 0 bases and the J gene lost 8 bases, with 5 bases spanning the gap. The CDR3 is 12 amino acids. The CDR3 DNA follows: TGTGCCACCAGCAGAGATCTGGACATTCAGTACTTC. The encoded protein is CATSRDLDIQYF.

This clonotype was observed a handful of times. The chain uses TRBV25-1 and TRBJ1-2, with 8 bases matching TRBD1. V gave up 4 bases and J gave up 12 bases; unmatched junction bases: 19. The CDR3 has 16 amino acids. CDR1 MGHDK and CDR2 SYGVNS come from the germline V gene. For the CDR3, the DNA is TGTGCCAGCAGTGCCTCTCGCGGCGCAGGGGGCGCTTCAAACACCTTC. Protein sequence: CASSASRGAGGASNTF.

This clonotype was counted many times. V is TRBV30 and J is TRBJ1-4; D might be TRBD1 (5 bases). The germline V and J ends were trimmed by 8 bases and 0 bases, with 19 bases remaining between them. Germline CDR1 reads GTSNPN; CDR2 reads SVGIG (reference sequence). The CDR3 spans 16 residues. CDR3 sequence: CATDSKLSPTNEKLFF. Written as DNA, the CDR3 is TGTGCCACTGACAGTAAGCTTAGTCCAACTAATGAAAAACTGTTTTTT.

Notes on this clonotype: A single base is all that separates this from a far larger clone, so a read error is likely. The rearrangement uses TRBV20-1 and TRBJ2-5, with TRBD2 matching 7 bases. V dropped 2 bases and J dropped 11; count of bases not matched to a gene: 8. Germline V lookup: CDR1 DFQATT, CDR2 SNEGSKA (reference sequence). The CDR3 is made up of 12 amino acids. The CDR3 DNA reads TGCAGTGCTAGAAATAAGGCGGGAGTACAGTACTTC. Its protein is CSARNKAGVQYF.

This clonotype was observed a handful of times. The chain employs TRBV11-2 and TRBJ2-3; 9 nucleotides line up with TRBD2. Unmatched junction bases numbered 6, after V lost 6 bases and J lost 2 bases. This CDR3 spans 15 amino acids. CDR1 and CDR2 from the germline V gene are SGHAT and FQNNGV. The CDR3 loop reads CASSQSSGTTDTQYF. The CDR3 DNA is TGTGCCAGCAGTCAATCTAGCGGGACCACAGATACGCAGTATTTT.

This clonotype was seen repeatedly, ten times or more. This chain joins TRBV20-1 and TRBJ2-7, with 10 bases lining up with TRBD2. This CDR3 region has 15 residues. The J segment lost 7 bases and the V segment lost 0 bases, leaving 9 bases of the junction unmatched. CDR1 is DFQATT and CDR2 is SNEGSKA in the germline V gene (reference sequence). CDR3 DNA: TGCAGTGCTAGAGATCTTATACTAGCGGGGAGAGAGCAGTACTTC. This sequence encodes CSARDLILAGREQYF.

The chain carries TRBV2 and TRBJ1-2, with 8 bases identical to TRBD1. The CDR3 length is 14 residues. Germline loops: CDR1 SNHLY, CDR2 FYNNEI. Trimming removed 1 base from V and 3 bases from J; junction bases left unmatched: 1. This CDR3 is CASSEETGDYGYTF. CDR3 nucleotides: TGTGCCAGCAGTGAAGAGACAGGGGACTATGGCTACACCTTC.

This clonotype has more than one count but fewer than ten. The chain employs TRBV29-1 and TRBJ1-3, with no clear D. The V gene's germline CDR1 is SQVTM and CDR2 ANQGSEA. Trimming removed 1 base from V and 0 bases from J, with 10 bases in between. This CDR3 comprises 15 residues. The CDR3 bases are TGCAGCGTTGAAGCCGTGGGTTACTCTGGAAACACCATATATTTT. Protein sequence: CSVEAVGYSGNTIYF.

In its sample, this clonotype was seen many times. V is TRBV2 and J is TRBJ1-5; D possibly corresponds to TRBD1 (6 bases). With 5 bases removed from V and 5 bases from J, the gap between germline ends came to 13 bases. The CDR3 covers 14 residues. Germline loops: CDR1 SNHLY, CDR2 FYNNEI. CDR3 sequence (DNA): TGTGCCAGCAGTCTACAGGGAAAGTATCAGCCCCAGCATTTT. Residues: CASSLQGKYQPQHF.

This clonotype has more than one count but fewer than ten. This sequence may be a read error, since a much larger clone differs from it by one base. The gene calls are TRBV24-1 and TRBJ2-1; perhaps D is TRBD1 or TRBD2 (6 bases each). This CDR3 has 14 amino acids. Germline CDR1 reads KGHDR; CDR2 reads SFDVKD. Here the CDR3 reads CATSDSGAYNGQFF. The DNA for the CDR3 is TGTGCCACCAGTGATTCGGGGGCCTACAATGGGCAGTTCTTC.

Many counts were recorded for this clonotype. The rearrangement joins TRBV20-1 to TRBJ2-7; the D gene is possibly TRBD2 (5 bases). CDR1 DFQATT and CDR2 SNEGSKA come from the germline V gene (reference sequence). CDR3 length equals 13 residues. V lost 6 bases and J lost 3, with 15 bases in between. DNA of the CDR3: TGCAGTGCAAACCGGAACCGGGACTACGAGCAGTACTTC. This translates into CSANRNRDYEQYF.

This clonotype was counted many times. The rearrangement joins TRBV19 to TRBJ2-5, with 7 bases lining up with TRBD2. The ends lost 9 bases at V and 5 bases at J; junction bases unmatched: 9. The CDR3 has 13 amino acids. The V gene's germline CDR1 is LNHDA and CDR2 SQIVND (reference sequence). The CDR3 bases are TGTGCCAGCAGTCCTCTGGGAGGGGAGACCCAGTACTTC. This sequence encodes CASSPLGGETQYF.